The sequence of this T cell receptor (beta chain) was determined in a study of blood T cell repertoires in COVID-19. Study in general: COVID-19 samples collected from the United States, Italy and Spain covered acute and convalescent phases. The cDNA or gDNA used as material had been derived from T cells, B-cell-depleted T cells, or PBMCs.

Germline-derived CDR1 and CDR2 are SGHTA and FQGNSA. This CDR3 spans 14 amino acids. Trimming removed 3 bases from V and 7 bases from J; junction bases left unmatched: 6. As originally analysed: Nucleated cell counts were estimated from reference gene primer amplification. Sequencing was performed with immunoSEQ multiplex PCR; in TCRdb, only in-frame clones are kept and a portion is missing. V and J calls and clone size are copied from that table; D and trimming were computed from the DNA. The table records roughly 55,000 clones, 60% to 80% of them present only once. The chain carries TRBV7-2 and TRBJ1-2; 9 bases are a match to TRBD1. This sequence originates from a man in his sixties with acute or convalescent COVID-19. Sequences were obtained from peripheral blood. The CDR3 loop reads CASSFLQGAGGYTF. The CDR3 DNA sequence: TGTGCCAGCAGCTTCTTACAGGGGGCGGGTGGCTACACCTTC.